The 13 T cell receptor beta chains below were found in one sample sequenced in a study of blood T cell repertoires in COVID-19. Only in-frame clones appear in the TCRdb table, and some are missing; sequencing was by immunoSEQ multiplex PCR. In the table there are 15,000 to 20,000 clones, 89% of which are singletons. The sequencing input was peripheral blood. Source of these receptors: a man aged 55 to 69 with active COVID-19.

The CDR3 loop is CASSYAQGIEPQHF. Written as DNA, the CDR3 is TGTGCCAGCAGCTATGCCCAGGGGATAGAGCCCCAGCATTTT. The chain is built from TRBV7-2 and TRBJ1-5; TRBD1 might be the D (6 bases). Germline V gene sequence: CDR1 SGHTA, CDR2 FQGNSA. V was shortened by 4 bases and J by 8 bases, with 15 bases between the two germline ends. The CDR3 length is 14 residues. Full variable domain (remainder filled in from reference TRBV7-2 and TRBJ1-5): GAGVSQSPSNKVTEKGKDVELRCDPISGHTALYWYRQSLGQGLEFLIYFQGNSAPDKSGLPSDRFSAERTGGSVSTLTIQRTQQEDSAVYLCASSYAQGIEPQHFGDGTRLSIL.

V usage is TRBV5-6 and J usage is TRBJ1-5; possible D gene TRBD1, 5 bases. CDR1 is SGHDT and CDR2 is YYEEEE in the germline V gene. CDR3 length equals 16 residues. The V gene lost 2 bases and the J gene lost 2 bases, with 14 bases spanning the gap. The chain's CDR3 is CASSFYWGDGNQPQHF. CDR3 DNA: TGTGCCAGCAGCTTTTATTGGGGGGACGGCAATCAGCCCCAGCATTTT.

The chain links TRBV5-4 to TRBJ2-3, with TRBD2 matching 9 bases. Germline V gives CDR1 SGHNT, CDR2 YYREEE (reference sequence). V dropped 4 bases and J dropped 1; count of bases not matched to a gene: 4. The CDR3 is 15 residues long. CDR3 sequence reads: CASSDGLARTDTQYF. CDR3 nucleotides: TGTGCCAGCAGCGATGGACTAGCGCGCACAGATACGCAGTATTTT.

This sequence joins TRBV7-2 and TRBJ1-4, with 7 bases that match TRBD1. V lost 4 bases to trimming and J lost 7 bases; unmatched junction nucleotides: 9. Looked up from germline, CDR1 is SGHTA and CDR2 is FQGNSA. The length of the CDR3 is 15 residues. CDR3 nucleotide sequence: TGTGCCAGCAGCTCCCTGACAGGGAGAACTGAAAAACTGTTTTTT. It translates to CASSSLTGRTEKLFF.

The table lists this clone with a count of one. The CDR3 protein is CASSFRQAEKLFF. CDR3 DNA sequence: TGTGCCAGCAGTTTCCGGCAGGCAGAAAAACTGTTTTTT. The V call is TRBV12-3 or TRBV12-4, the J call TRBJ1-4; D gene unclear. V lost 3 bases and J lost 8, with 10 bases in between. The CDR3 sequence is 13 residues long.

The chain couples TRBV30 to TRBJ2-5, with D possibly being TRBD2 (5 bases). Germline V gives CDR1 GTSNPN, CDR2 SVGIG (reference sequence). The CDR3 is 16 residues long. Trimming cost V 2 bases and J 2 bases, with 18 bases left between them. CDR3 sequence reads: CAWSIGMRARQETQYF. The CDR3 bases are TGTGCCTGGAGTATTGGTATGAGGGCTAGGCAAGAGACCCAGTACTTC.

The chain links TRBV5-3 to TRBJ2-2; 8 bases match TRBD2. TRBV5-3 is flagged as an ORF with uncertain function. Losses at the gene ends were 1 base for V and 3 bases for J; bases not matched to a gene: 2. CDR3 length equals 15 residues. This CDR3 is CARSLPAGDTGELFF. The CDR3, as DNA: TGTGCCAGAAGCTTGCCAGCGGGAGACACCGGGGAGCTGTTTTTT.

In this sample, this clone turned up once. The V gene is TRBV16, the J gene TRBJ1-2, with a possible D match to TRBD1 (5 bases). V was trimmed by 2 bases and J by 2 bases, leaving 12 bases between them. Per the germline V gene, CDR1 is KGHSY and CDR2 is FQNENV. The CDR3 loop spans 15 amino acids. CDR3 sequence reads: CASSQLLGGNYGYTF. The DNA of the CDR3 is TGTGCCAGCAGCCAACTCCTCGGGGGAAACTATGGCTACACCTTC.

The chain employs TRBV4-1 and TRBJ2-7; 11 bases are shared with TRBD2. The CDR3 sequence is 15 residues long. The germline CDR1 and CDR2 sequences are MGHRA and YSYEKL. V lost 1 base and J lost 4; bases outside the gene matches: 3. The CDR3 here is CASSQVTSGIYEQYF. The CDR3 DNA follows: TGCGCCAGCAGCCAAGTGACTAGCGGGATATACGAGCAGTACTTC.

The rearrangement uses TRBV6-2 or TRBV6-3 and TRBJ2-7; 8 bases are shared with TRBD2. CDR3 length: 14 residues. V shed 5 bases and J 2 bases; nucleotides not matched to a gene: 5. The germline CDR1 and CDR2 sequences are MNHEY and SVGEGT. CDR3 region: CASSPAGAPYEQYF. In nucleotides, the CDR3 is TGTGCCAGCAGTCCAGCGGGGGCCCCCTACGAGCAGTACTTC.

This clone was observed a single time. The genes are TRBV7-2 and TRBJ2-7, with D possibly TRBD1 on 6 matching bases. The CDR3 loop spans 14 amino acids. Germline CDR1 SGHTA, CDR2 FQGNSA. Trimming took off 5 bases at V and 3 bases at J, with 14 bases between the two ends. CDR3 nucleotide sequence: TGTGCCAGCAGCAGCCGACAGGACCTCTACGAGCAGTACTTC. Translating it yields CASSSRQDLYEQYF.

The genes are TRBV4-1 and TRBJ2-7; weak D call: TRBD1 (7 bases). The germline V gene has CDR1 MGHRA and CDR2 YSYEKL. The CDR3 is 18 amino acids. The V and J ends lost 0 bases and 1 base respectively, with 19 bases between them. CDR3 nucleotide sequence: TGCGCCAGCAGCCAAGAGGGCAGGGGGGCCTTAACGTCCTACGAGCAGTACTTC. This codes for CASSQEGRGALTSYEQYF.

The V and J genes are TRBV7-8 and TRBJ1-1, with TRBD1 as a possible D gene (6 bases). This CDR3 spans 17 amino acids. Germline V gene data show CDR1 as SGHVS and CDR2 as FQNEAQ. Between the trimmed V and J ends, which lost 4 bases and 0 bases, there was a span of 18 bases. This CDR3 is CASSSTQGLVMNTEAFF. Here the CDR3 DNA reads TGTGCCAGCAGCTCAACACAGGGCCTAGTAATGAACACTGAAGCTTTCTTT.